The 17 T cell receptor beta chains below come from one sample, sequenced in a study of blood T cell repertoires in COVID-19. Measured with immunoSEQ multiplex PCR; TCRdb has only the in-frame clones, and not every one. The sample lists approximately 270,000 clones; approximately 83% were seen once. The specimen sequenced was PBMCs or T cells enriched from blood (not recorded which). These receptors all stem from a woman between 45 and 65 years old who had recovered from COVID-19.

The rearrangement joins TRBV7-9 to TRBJ2-1; TRBD2 matches at 13 bases. The junction had 2 bases not matched to a gene; V was cut back by 5 bases and J by 7 bases. Germline-derived CDR1 and CDR2 are SEHNR and FQNEAQ (reference sequence). The length of the CDR3 is 14 residues. The CDR3 DNA is TGTGCCAGCAGCCAGGGACTAGCGGGAAATGAGCAGTTCTTC. As protein: CASSQGLAGNEQFF.

A single count supports this clone. V and J are TRBV2 and TRBJ2-3, with D possibly TRBD1 on 5 matching bases. Germline V gene data show CDR1 as SNHLY and CDR2 as FYNNEI. The ends were cut back, 5 bases at V and 4 bases at J, with 19 bases in the middle. CDR3 length: 16 residues. CDR3 coding DNA: TGTGCCAGCAGTCCCTTGGCAGGGAAGACCCCAGATACGCAGTATTTT. The encoded protein is CASSPLAGKTPDTQYF.

V usage is TRBV4-1 and J usage is TRBJ1-4; 7 positions match TRBD1. The trim removed 3 bases at V and 4 bases at J, leaving 8 bases unmatched. The CDR3 is 16 amino acids. Per germline, CDR1 MGHRA and CDR2 YSYEKL. CDR3 residues: CASSHPPGQYNEKLFF. The DNA of the CDR3 is TGCGCCAGCAGCCATCCTCCGGGACAGTATAATGAAAAACTGTTTTTT.

The chain recombines TRBV6-5 with TRBJ1-5; D is perhaps TRBD1 (5 bases). Trimming took 6 bases from V and 2 from J, leaving 14 bases between them. Germline CDR1 reads MNHEY; CDR2 reads SVGAGI. The CDR3 covers 15 residues. The CDR3 region is CASSPGLLGNQPQHF. CDR3 sequence (DNA): TGTGCCAGCAGCCCGGGACTTCTGGGCAATCAGCCCCAGCATTTT.

V gene TRBV14 combines with J gene TRBJ1-2, with no clear D. V lost 4 bases, J lost 4 bases, and 10 bases lay in between. The CDR3 has 13 residues. Germline V gene lookup returns CDR1 SGHDN and CDR2 FVKESK. This chain's CDR3 is CASSLPGSYGYTF. In DNA form, the CDR3 reads TGTGCCAGCAGCCTTCCGGGTAGCTATGGCTACACCTTC.

V gene TRBV6-5 combines with J gene TRBJ1-1, with 10 bases fitting TRBD1. V was pared by 6 bases and J by 5 bases, with 9 bases of the junction left unmatched. This CDR3 contains 15 residues. CDR1 and CDR2 from the germline V gene are MNHEY and SVGAGI. In nucleotides, the CDR3 is TGTGCCAGCAGCCGGACAGGGGGAGTGTGGACTGAAGCTTTCTTT. Translation: CASSRTGGVWTEAFF.

CDR3 loop: CASSLQGNGYTF. Here the CDR3 DNA reads TGTGCCAGCAGCTTACAGGGAAATGGCTACACCTTC. The J gene is TRBJ1-2, the V gene TRBV7-9, with TRBD1 as a possible D gene (5 bases). Germline V gives CDR1 SEHNR, CDR2 FQNEAQ (reference sequence). With 2 bases removed from V and 6 bases from J, the gap between germline ends came to 7 bases. This CDR3 comprises 12 residues.

This chain uses TRBV4-2 with TRBJ1-2, with 8 bases matching TRBD1. The length of the CDR3 is 16 residues. CDR1 is LGHNA, CDR2 YNFKEQ, per germline. With 2 bases clipped from V and 6 bases from J, the junction kept 11 bases outside the gene matches. The chain's CDR3 is CASSQPGQGRGNGYTF. CDR3 coding DNA: TGTGCCAGCAGCCAACCCGGACAGGGAAGGGGTAATGGCTACACCTTC.

V is TRBV3-1 (or the pseudogene TRBV3-2) and J is TRBJ2-7; TRBD2 matches at 10 bases. The CDR3 has 15 amino acids. Germline V lookup: CDR1 LGHDT, CDR2 YNNKEL (reference sequence). Losses at the gene ends were 8 bases for V and 6 bases for J; bases not matched to a gene: 13. The CDR3 is CASGDALAGVVEQYF. DNA for the CDR3: TGTGCCAGCGGGGACGCTCTAGCGGGAGTGGTCGAGCAGTACTTC.

This chain joins TRBV7-9 and TRBJ1-2; maybe TRBD1 (5 bases). The CDR3 spans 14 residues. The germline V gene has CDR1 SEHNR and CDR2 FQNEAQ (reference sequence). V shed 0 bases and J shed 5 bases, with 10 bases lying between them. CDR3 in DNA: TGTGCCAGCAGCTTAGCGGCCCCAGGGTATGGCTACACCTTC. It codes for CASSLAAPGYGYTF.

The J gene is TRBJ1-6, the V gene TRBV27, with D possibly TRBD1 on 5 matching bases. Trimming shortened V by 5 bases and J by 6 bases, and 14 bases separated the two germline ends. The CDR3 is 15 residues long. The germline gives CDR1 MNHEY, CDR2 SMNVEV (reference sequence). As DNA, the CDR3 is TGTGCCAGCAGTGCCGGGACTATGGGTAATTCACCCCTCCACTTT. It specifies CASSAGTMGNSPLHF.

Concerning this clone itself: This CDR3 is also generated by other DNA sequences in the sample. The chain combines TRBV28 with TRBJ1-1; D uncertain. The CDR3 loop spans 12 amino acids. Per the germline V gene, CDR1 is MDHEN and CDR2 is SYDVKM. Trimming took off 5 bases at V and 3 bases at J, with 7 bases between the two ends. CDR3 in amino acids: CASSRRDTEAFF. The CDR3 DNA is TGTGCCAGCAGTAGGAGGGACACTGAAGCTTTCTTT.

This chain joins TRBV2 and TRBJ2-7; D is unresolved. Trimming removed 3 bases from V and 6 bases from J, with 9 bases in between. Germline CDR1 is SNHLY and CDR2 is FYNNEI. The CDR3 contains 12 residues. CDR3 sequence (DNA): TGTGCCAGCAGTGATTCCCGTCGCGAGCAGTACTTC. It codes for CASSDSRREQYF.

This clone was recorded only once. The chain is built from TRBV10-3 and TRBJ1-1; a weak D match, TRBD1 (5 bases). The CDR3 spans 13 residues. V lost 10 bases and J 3 bases, leaving 15 bases between the germline ends. The germline gives CDR1 ENHRY, CDR2 SYGVKD. The CDR3 is CATGTYVDTEAFF. The DNA of the CDR3 is TGTGCCACCGGGACTTATGTCGACACTGAAGCTTTCTTT.

This CDR3 is CASTKMGRANTEAFF. The CDR3 coding sequence is TGTGCCAGCACCAAAATGGGCAGGGCGAACACTGAAGCTTTCTTT. The V and J genes are TRBV13 and TRBJ1-1; D might be TRBD1 (5 bases). Deletions cut 7 bases from V and 1 base from J, with 16 bases between. Germline V gene lookup returns CDR1 PRHDT and CDR2 FYEKMQ (reference sequence). This CDR3 is 15 amino acids long.

The CDR3 DNA sequence: TGCAGTGCTAGTGGGACTAGCGGAACTGGCCGGCCTCGGTCCTACGAGCAGTACTTC. It specifies CSASGTSGTGRPRSYEQYF. The genes are TRBV20-1 and TRBJ2-7, with 11 bases matching TRBD2. CDR1 and CDR2 (germline): DFQATT, SNEGSKA (reference sequence). CDR3 size: 19 residues. Trimming at V came to 3 bases and at J to 1 base, leaving 17 bases not matched to a gene.

The rearrangement joins TRBV23-1 to TRBJ2-7; 7 nucleotides agree with TRBD2. TRBV23-1 is assigned to the ORF class and has an uncertain function. CDR3 length: 15 amino acids. Trimming removed 6 bases from V and 3 bases from J; junction bases left unmatched: 11. The CDR3 reads CASSWRGTYCYEQYF. The CDR3 nucleotides read TGCGCCAGCAGCTGGCGGGGGACTTACTGCTACGAGCAGTACTTC.